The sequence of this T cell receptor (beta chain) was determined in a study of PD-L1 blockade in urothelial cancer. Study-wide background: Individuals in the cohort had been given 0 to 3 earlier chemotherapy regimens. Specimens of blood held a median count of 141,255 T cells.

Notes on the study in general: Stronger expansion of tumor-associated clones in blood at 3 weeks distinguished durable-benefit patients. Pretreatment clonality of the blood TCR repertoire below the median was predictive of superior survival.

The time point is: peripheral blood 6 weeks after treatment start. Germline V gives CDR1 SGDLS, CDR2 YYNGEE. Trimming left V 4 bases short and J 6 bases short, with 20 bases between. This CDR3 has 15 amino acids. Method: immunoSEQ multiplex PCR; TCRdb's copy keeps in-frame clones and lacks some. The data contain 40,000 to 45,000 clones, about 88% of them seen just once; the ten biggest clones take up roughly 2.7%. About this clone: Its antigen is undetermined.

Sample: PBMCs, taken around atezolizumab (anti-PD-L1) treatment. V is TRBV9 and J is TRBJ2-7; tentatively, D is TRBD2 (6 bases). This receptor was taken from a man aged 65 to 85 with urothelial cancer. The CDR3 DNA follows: TGTGCCAGCAGCCCCCGTGGGAGGAATGTGCGCGAGCAGTACTTC. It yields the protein CASSPRGRNVREQYF.